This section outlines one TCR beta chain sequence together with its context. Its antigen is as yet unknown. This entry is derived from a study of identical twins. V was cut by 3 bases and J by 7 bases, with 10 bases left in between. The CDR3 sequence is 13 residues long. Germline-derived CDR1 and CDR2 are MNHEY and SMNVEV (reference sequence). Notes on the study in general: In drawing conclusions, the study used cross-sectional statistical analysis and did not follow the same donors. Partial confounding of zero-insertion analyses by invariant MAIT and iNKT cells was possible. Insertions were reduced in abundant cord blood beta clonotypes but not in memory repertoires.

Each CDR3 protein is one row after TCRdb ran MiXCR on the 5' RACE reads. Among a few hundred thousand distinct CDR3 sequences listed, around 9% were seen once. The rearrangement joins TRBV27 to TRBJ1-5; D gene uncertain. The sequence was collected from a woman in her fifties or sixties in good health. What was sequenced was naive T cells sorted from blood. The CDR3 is CASSFGGRQPQHF. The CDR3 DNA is TGTGCCAGCAGTTTTGGCGGAAGACAGCCCCAGCATTTT.